This T cell receptor (beta chain) was recorded in a study of T cell changes during pregnancy in multiple sclerosis. CDR1 is SGHTA, CDR2 FQGTGA, per germline. The CDR3 is made up of 14 amino acids. Trimming cost V 0 bases and J 6 bases; bases outside gene matches: 3. The table came from immunoSEQ multiplex PCR; TCRdb's copy has only in-frame clones and leaves some out. Altogether 50,000 to 65,000 clones are present, approximately 93% being singletons, with the ten largest covering about 3%. V gene TRBV7-3 combines with J gene TRBJ1-1, with 8 nucleotides matching TRBD1. Sequencing used CD8+ T cells from peripheral blood mononuclear cells, obtained in the second trimester of pregnancy. The sequence derives from a female donor with multiple sclerosis, enrolled in a pregnancy study. The CDR3 here is CASSLTGQGPEAFF. The CDR3 DNA is TGTGCCAGCAGCTTAACAGGACAGGGTCCTGAAGCTTTCTTT. Full variable domain (outside the CDR3, taken from reference TRBV7-3 and TRBJ1-1): GAGVSQTPSNKVTEKGKYVELRCDPISGHTALYWYRQSLGQGPEFLIYFQGTGAADDSGLPNDRFFAVRPEGSVSTLKIQRTERGDSAVYLCASSLTGQGPEAFFGQGTRLTVV.